What follows are 21 T cell receptor beta chains derived from one specimen sequenced in a study of T-cell memory formation after mild COVID-19. TCRdb called the 5' RACE reads again in MiXCR, with one record for every CDR3 protein. Altogether 550,000 to 600,000 distinct CDR3 sequences are present, around 16% being singletons, with the ten largest covering roughly 7.7%. Sequencing was performed on PBMCs or a T cell subset sorted from them (not recorded which). All receptors come from an adult woman who had mild COVID-19 (a few samples of this study predate the infection). Cell type and time point are not known.

The sample holds a few counts of this clonotype. The chain recombines TRBV18 with TRBJ1-6; 7 nucleotides agree with TRBD1. This CDR3 region has 13 residues. V gave up 8 bases and J gave up 7 bases; unmatched junction bases: 5. Germline CDR1 and CDR2: KGHSH and LQKENI. The CDR3 is CASAGQPNSPLHF. DNA of the CDR3: TGTGCCAGCGCGGGACAGCCCAATTCACCCCTCCACTTT.

This chain connects TRBV9 to TRBJ1-2, with D perhaps matching TRBD1 (5 bases). Germline loops: CDR1 SGDLS, CDR2 YYNGEE. The CDR3 has 16 amino acids. Deletions cut 5 bases from V and 0 bases from J, with 17 bases between. CDR3 DNA sequence: TGTGCCAGCAGGGGAGGGCAGGGTGGCCCTAACTATGGCTACACCTTC. Protein product: CASRGGQGGPNYGYTF.

The V and J genes are TRBV10-3 and TRBJ1-2, with 9 bases matching TRBD1. The germline V gene encodes CDR1 ENHRY and CDR2 SYGVKD. V was clipped by 7 bases and J by 2 bases; unmatched bases: 11. The CDR3 contains 16 residues. The CDR3 DNA follows: TGTGCCATCAAACAAAGGGACAGGGCGTTAAACTATGGCTACACCTTC. Amino acid sequence: CAIKQRDRALNYGYTF.

This clonotype was seen a few times. This chain connects TRBV6-5 to TRBJ1-4, with TRBD1 identical over 8 bases. The CDR3 runs 14 residues. After removal of 6 bases from V and 4 bases from J, the junction contained 4 bases not matched to a gene. The germline gives CDR1 MNHEY, CDR2 SVGAGI. The CDR3 loop is CASRDRAFNEKLFF. CDR3 DNA: TGTGCCAGCAGGGACAGGGCTTTTAATGAAAAACTGTTTTTT.

V is TRBV7-9 and J is TRBJ1-1; D is uncertain. From germline, CDR1 is SEHNR and CDR2 FQNEAQ (reference sequence). The CDR3 runs 16 residues. V was cut by 1 base and J by 2 bases, with 14 bases left in between. The CDR3 DNA reads as TGTGCCAGCAGCTTAGAGGCCGGCCAGCTCAACACTGAAGCTTTCTTT. It specifies CASSLEAGQLNTEAFF.

This clonotype was observed once. The CDR3 DNA reads as TGTGCCAGCAGCCAAGCCCCCCCGGGACTAGCGGTCGGAGGCGACGAGCAGTACTTC. It specifies CASSQAPPGLAVGGDEQYF. This chain uses TRBV4-2 with TRBJ2-7; 11 bases are a match to TRBD2. The CDR3 has 19 residues. The germline CDR1 and CDR2 sequences are LGHNA and YNFKEQ. Trimming took 1 base from V and 5 from J; bases not matched to a gene: 16.

In its sample, this clonotype was seen a few times. The chain recombines TRBV24-1 with TRBJ1-1, with 7 bases lining up with TRBD1. The germline V gene encodes CDR1 KGHDR and CDR2 SFDVKD. The CDR3 length is 13 residues. V was clipped by 6 bases and J by 3 bases; unmatched bases: 3. The CDR3: CATSKGQDTEAFF. CDR3 sequence (DNA): TGTGCCACCAGTAAAGGACAGGACACTGAAGCTTTCTTT.

Many counts were recorded for this clonotype. This chain connects TRBV12-3 or TRBV12-4 to TRBJ1-5, with D unresolved. The length of the CDR3 is 12 residues. V lost 3 bases, J lost 0 bases, and 0 bases lay in between. The CDR3 nucleotides are TGTGCCAGCAGTTTTAGCAATCAGCCCCAGCATTTT. It codes for CASSFSNQPQHF.

The chain has TRBV4-1 and TRBJ2-2; D call uncertain. CDR3 size: 14 residues. Germline V gene lookup returns CDR1 MGHRA and CDR2 YSYEKL. Trimming stripped 1 base from V and 6 bases from J, with 9 bases between. The CDR3 nucleotides read TGCGCCAGCAGCCAAGGCAGCCCCGCCGGGGAGCTGTTTTTT. This encodes CASSQGSPAGELFF.

The CDR3 here is CASSQGTGASPLHF. In DNA form, the CDR3 reads TGTGCCAGCAGCCAAGGGACAGGGGCCTCACCCCTCCACTTT. The rearrangement uses TRBV3-1 and TRBJ1-6; TRBD1 agrees at 9 bases. Germline V gene lookup returns CDR1 LGHDT and CDR2 YNNKEL (reference sequence). The CDR3 runs to 14 residues. V shed 1 base, J shed 10 bases, and the junction held 2 bases outside the gene matches.

The rearrangement uses TRBV18 and TRBJ2-1, with 8 bases fitting TRBD2. The CDR3 totals 17 residues. Germline CDR1 KGHSH, CDR2 LQKENI. Unmatched junction bases numbered 14, after V lost 5 bases and J lost 5 bases. CDR3: CASSRQPGLVSDNEQFF. The DNA for the CDR3 is TGTGCCAGCTCAAGGCAGCCGGGACTAGTTTCCGACAATGAGCAGTTCTTC. The whole variable domain, filled in from reference TRBV18 and TRBJ2-1, reads NAGVMQNPRHLVRRRGQEARLRCSPMKGHSHVYWYRQLPEEGLKFMVYLQKENIIDESGMPKERFSAEFPKEGPSILRIQQVVRGDSAAYFCASSRQPGLVSDNEQFFGPGTRLTVL.

A few counts support this clonotype. The chain carries TRBV30 and TRBJ1-6, with no clear D. The V gene lost 7 bases and the J gene lost 10 bases, with 11 bases spanning the gap. The V gene's germline CDR1 is GTSNPN and CDR2 SVGIG (reference sequence). This CDR3 has 11 residues. The DNA of the CDR3 is TGTGCCTATAAGTTGCGCTCACCCCTCCACTTT. Its translation is CAYKLRSPLHF.

Only a few counts were recorded for this clonotype. This chain joins TRBV19 and TRBJ2-3, with D perhaps TRBD1 or TRBD2 (5 bases each). Trimming took off 4 bases at V and 2 bases at J, with 10 bases between the two ends. CDR1 is LNHDA, CDR2 SQIVND, per germline (reference sequence). This CDR3 contains 14 residues. The CDR3: CASSSGTPTDTQYF. For the CDR3, the DNA is TGTGCCAGTAGTAGTGGGACCCCCACAGATACGCAGTATTTT.

This clonotype was seen a few times. The rearrangement uses TRBV4-2 and TRBJ2-3, with a weak D call TRBD2 (5 bases). V lost 1 base, J lost 3 bases, and 8 bases lay in between. This CDR3 spans 14 amino acids. The germline CDR1 and CDR2 sequences are LGHNA and YNFKEQ. The CDR3 bases are TGTGCCAGCAGCCAAGCGACGGGGACAGATACGCAGTATTTT. Protein sequence: CASSQATGTDTQYF.

The chain employs TRBV12-3 or TRBV12-4 and TRBJ2-1; 8 bases map to TRBD2. Losses at the gene ends were 4 bases for V and 0 bases for J; bases not matched to a gene: 5. CDR3 size: 16 residues. CDR3 bases: TGTGCCAGCAGTTCCCACAGCGGGAGCTCCTACAATGAGCAGTTCTTC. Translation gives CASSSHSGSSYNEQFF.

The chain carries TRBV3-1 and TRBJ2-5; 12 nucleotides align to TRBD2. Germline V gene lookup returns CDR1 LGHDT and CDR2 YNNKEL (reference sequence). V gave up 1 base and J gave up 8 bases; unmatched junction bases: 17. This CDR3 contains 19 residues. CDR3 region: CASSQGNSLLAGGLDTQYF. In nucleotides, the CDR3 is TGTGCCAGCAGCCAAGGGAACAGTTTACTAGCGGGGGGACTAGATACCCAGTACTTC.

The genes are TRBV29-1 and TRBJ1-1; D not certain. V dropped 2 bases and J dropped 1 base, with 8 bases sitting between them. This CDR3 comprises 13 residues. CDR1 and CDR2 (germline): SQVTM, ANQGSEA. CDR3 sequence reads: CSVEFEGNTEAFF. CDR3 nucleotide sequence: TGCAGCGTTGAATTTGAGGGGAACACTGAAGCTTTCTTT.

This clonotype appeared a few times. V usage is TRBV7-9 and J usage is TRBJ2-7, with D hard to call. The CDR3 contains 11 residues. V was clipped by 4 bases and J by 5 bases, with 6 bases between them. Germline V gene lookup returns CDR1 SEHNR and CDR2 FQNEAQ (reference sequence). The CDR3 spells CASSWENEQYF. The CDR3 coding sequence is TGTGCCAGCAGCTGGGAAAACGAGCAGTACTTC.

V gene TRBV5-1 combines with J gene TRBJ2-1, with D uncertain. Germline-derived CDR1 and CDR2 are SGHRS and YFSETQ. Trimming removed 4 bases at V and 8 bases at J, with 16 bases between. The CDR3 contains 14 residues. CDR3 coding DNA: TGCGCCAGCAGCCCGAACCGTGACTTTGATGAGCAGTTCTTC. It is translated as CASSPNRDFDEQFF.

J is TRBJ1-1 and V is TRBV7-2; the D is unclear. The CDR3 is 13 residues long. V lost 3 bases and J lost 1, with 6 bases in between. Germline-derived CDR1 and CDR2 are SGHTA and FQGNSA. CDR3 sequence: CASSFEANTEAFF. DNA for the CDR3: TGTGCCAGCAGCTTTGAGGCGAACACTGAAGCTTTCTTT.

This clonotype was counted at least ten times. The J gene is TRBJ2-7, the V gene TRBV12-3 or TRBV12-4; 8 nucleotides align to TRBD1. CDR3 length equals 14 residues. The V gene end was trimmed by 5 bases and the J gene end by 2 bases; junction bases not matched to a gene: 5. CDR3 amino acids: CASSPDRAAYEQYF. The CDR3 nucleotides read TGTGCCAGCAGTCCGGACAGGGCGGCCTACGAGCAGTACTTC.